The 12 T cell receptor beta chains presented below share a single source sample, sequenced in a study of blood T cell repertoires in COVID-19. The data were produced by immunoSEQ multiplex PCR, yet TCRdb's version contains in-frame clones alone and is incomplete. Of about 170,000 clones in the sample, 83% were seen once. The specimen sequenced was peripheral blood. The receptors stem from a woman older than 75 with acute or convalescent COVID-19.

This clone has only one observation. The chain employs TRBV5-1 and TRBJ1-1; D unresolved. Per germline, CDR1 SGHRS and CDR2 YFSETQ. V was clipped by 0 bases and J by 8 bases, with 11 bases between them. CDR3 size: 13 residues. DNA of the CDR3: TGCGCCAGCAGCTTGGCCGCGGTCGCAGAAGCTTTCTTT. Encoded protein: CASSLAAVAEAFF.

This clone has just a few counts. The chain couples TRBV6-5 to TRBJ1-6, with no clear D. CDR1 MNHEY and CDR2 SVGAGI come from the germline V gene. This CDR3 has 13 residues. Trimming took 3 bases from V and 9 from J, leaving 9 bases between them. In DNA form, the CDR3 reads TGTGCCAGCAGTTATTCAGGCCGTTCACCCCTCCACTTT. Protein sequence: CASSYSGRSPLHF.

This sequence joins TRBV19 and TRBJ2-1; TRBD2 matches 13 bases. The junction had 7 bases not matched to a gene; V was cut back by 5 bases and J by 9 bases. Germline V gene data show CDR1 as LNHDA and CDR2 as SQIVND (reference sequence). The length of the CDR3 is 15 residues. CDR3 sequence: CASSSGTSGVIEQFF. CDR3 coding DNA: TGTGCCAGTAGTTCCGGGACTAGCGGGGTAATTGAGCAGTTCTTC.

The CDR3 coding sequence is TGTGCCAGCAGCCAACAGGGGGCGGACTATGGCTACACCTTC. Residues: CASSQQGADYGYTF. The chain uses TRBV6-6 and TRBJ1-2, with 9 nucleotides matching TRBD1. With V trimmed by 6 bases and J by 3 bases, 5 bases remained unmatched. This CDR3 comprises 14 residues. CDR1 is MNHNY and CDR2 is SVGAGI in the germline V gene (reference sequence).

The chain couples TRBV9 to TRBJ2-1; 7 nucleotides match TRBD2. Germline V CDR1 and CDR2: SGDLS, YYNGEE. This CDR3 has 14 amino acids. V lost 0 bases and J lost 8; bases outside the gene matches: 5. The chain's CDR3 is CASSVAWGRDEQFF. The CDR3, as DNA: TGTGCCAGCAGCGTAGCATGGGGGAGGGATGAGCAGTTCTTC.

V and J are TRBV9 and TRBJ2-3, with 14 positions matching TRBD2. This CDR3 has 18 amino acids. In germline, CDR1 is SGDLS, CDR2 YYNGEE. The J segment lost 0 bases and the V segment lost 4 bases, leaving 7 bases of the junction unmatched. The CDR3 nucleotides are TGTGCCAGCAGCAGGACTAGCGGGGGGACCGAAAGCACAGATACGCAGTATTTT. Its translation is CASSRTSGGTESTDTQYF.

The chain couples TRBV6-7 to TRBJ1-5; no clear D. TRBV6-7 is labeled an ORF, and its function is uncertain. The CDR3 runs 12 residues. The germline V and J ends were trimmed by 6 bases and 5 bases, with 8 bases remaining between them. The chain's CDR3 is CASSPVYQPQHF. The CDR3 DNA reads as TGTGCCAGCAGCCCTGTTTATCAGCCCCAGCATTTT.

CDR3 coding DNA: TGTGCCAGCAGCCGACAGGGTTCGGAAAAACTGTTTTTT. It yields the protein CASSRQGSEKLFF. This chain links TRBV3-1 (or the pseudogene TRBV3-2) with TRBJ1-4; 7 bases are a match to TRBD1. The junction had 4 bases not matched to a gene; V was cut back by 4 bases and J by 8 bases. The CDR3 is 13 amino acids. Germline V lookup: CDR1 LGHDT, CDR2 YNNKEL (reference sequence).

The rearrangement uses TRBV30 and TRBJ1-5; possibly TRBD1 for D (5 bases). The CDR3 runs 13 residues. The V end was cut by 5 bases, the J end by 6 bases, with 14 bases between. CDR1 and CDR2 from the germline V gene are GTSNPN and SVGIG (reference sequence). The CDR3 coding sequence is TGTGCCTGGTCCGGGGGTGGGTCTCAGCCCCAGCATTTT. It codes for CAWSGGGSQPQHF.

V usage is TRBV28 and J usage is TRBJ1-1; D is unclear. The germline CDR1 and CDR2 sequences are MDHEN and SYDVKM. This CDR3 spans 10 amino acids. Trimming removed 5 bases at V and 7 bases at J, with 5 bases between. The CDR3 protein is CASSRLEAFF. The CDR3, as DNA: TGTGCCAGCAGTCGTCTTGAAGCTTTCTTT.

The chain uses TRBV5-6 and TRBJ2-3, with D perhaps matching TRBD2 (5 bases). V was clipped by 2 bases and J by 4 bases, with 11 bases between them. There are 14 residues in the CDR3. In germline, CDR1 is SGHDT, CDR2 YYEEEE. This chain's CDR3 is CASSFGRVSDTQYF. The CDR3 nucleotides read TGTGCCAGCAGCTTTGGGAGAGTATCAGATACGCAGTATTTT. The variable domain in full, with the rest retrieved from reference TRBV5-6 and TRBJ2-3, is DAGVTQSPTHLIKTRGQQVTLRCSPKSGHDTVSWYQQALGQGPQFIFQYYEEEERQRGNFPDRFSGHQFPNYSSELNVNALLLGDSALYLCASSFGRVSDTQYFGPGTRLTVL.

This clone was detected only a few times. The rearrangement joins TRBV19 to TRBJ1-5, with 7 bases matching TRBD1. Trimming removed 6 bases from V and 2 bases from J; junction bases left unmatched: 7. There are 15 residues in the CDR3. The germline CDR1 and CDR2 sequences are LNHDA and SQIVND (reference sequence). The CDR3: CASSPTGIGNQPQHF. The CDR3 coding sequence is TGTGCCAGTAGCCCGACAGGGATTGGCAATCAGCCCCAGCATTTT.